The 15 T cell receptor beta chains reported below all come from one sample, sequenced in a study of post-analysis software for immune sequencing data. Notes on the study in general: With TRBV5-6, TRBV5-1 and TRBV20-1 included, five TRBV segments were more frequent in patients than in controls.

For these receptors, no antigen is known. The TCR beta cDNA libraries contained unique molecular identifiers. TCRdb re-derived calls from the PCR reads in MiXCR, one entry per CDR3 protein. The sample records over 700,000 distinct CDR3 sequences, roughly 30% being singletons. The sequencing sample was made of blood. The receptor set was obtained from a girl between 5 and 17 years old with multiple sclerosis.

This clonotype was seen many times. This chain uses TRBV29-1 with TRBJ2-7, with D tentatively TRBD1 or TRBD2 (6 bases each). The V end was cut by 3 bases, the J end by 3 bases, with 9 bases between. The CDR3 contains 12 residues. Germline-derived CDR1 and CDR2 are SQVTM and ANQGSEA. This CDR3 reads CSVDGGGYEQYF. As DNA, the CDR3 is TGCAGCGTTGACGGAGGGGGCTACGAGCAGTACTTC.

There are a few counts of this clonotype. This chain uses TRBV19 with TRBJ2-1; 7 positions match TRBD1. This CDR3 is 14 amino acids long. V lost 6 bases and J lost 4; bases outside the gene matches: 6. Per germline, CDR1 LNHDA and CDR2 SQIVND (reference sequence). CDR3: CASRNRDRYNEQFF. CDR3 sequence (DNA): TGTGCCAGTAGGAACCGGGACAGATACAATGAGCAGTTCTTC. The variable domain in full, with the rest retrieved from reference TRBV19 and TRBJ2-1, is DGGITQSPKYLFRKEGQNVTLSCEQNLNHDAMYWYRQDPGQGLRLIYYSQIVNDFQKGDIAEGYSVSREKKESFPLTVTSAQKNPTAFYLCASRNRDRYNEQFFGPGTRLTVL.

The chain recombines TRBV12-3 or TRBV12-4 with TRBJ1-1; D not resolved. The CDR3 has 11 amino acids. Trimming left V 4 bases short and J 6 bases short, with 6 bases between. The CDR3 DNA reads TGTGCCAGCAGTTATAGGGCTGAAGCTTTCTTT. This codes for CASSYRAEAFF.

This clonotype was observed a few times. The V gene is TRBV27, the J gene TRBJ2-3, with D tentatively TRBD1 (6 bases). The V end lost 1 base, the J end lost 1 base, and 9 bases lay between the germline ends. The CDR3 has 15 residues. Looked up from germline, CDR1 is MNHEY and CDR2 is SMNVEV (reference sequence). The CDR3 spells CASSLWAGGTDTQYF. Here the CDR3 DNA reads TGTGCCAGCAGTTTATGGGCAGGGGGCACAGATACGCAGTATTTT.

The chain uses TRBV7-2 and TRBJ2-2; D ambiguous. Per germline, CDR1 SGHTA and CDR2 FQGNSA. The CDR3 has 15 residues. V dropped 6 bases and J dropped 3 bases, with 14 bases sitting between them. Written as DNA, the CDR3 is TGTGCCAGCAGTCTTGGACGGGCGGACACCGGGGAGCTGTTTTTT. Protein product: CASSLGRADTGELFF.

This clonotype appeared a few times. The chain recombines TRBV10-3 with TRBJ1-2; 7 nucleotides match TRBD1. V shed 0 bases and J 4 bases; nucleotides not matched to a gene: 5. From germline, CDR1 is ENHRY and CDR2 SYGVKD. The CDR3 extends over 15 amino acids. CDR3: CAISESTGNFYGYTF. The CDR3 nucleotides are TGTGCCATCAGTGAGTCGACAGGGAACTTCTATGGCTACACCTTC.

This clonotype was seen a few times. The V gene is TRBV5-8, the J gene TRBJ1-5; tentatively, D is TRBD1 (6 bases). Trimming removed 7 bases at V and 2 bases at J, with 16 bases between. The CDR3 length is 15 residues. Germline loops: CDR1 SGHTS, CDR2 YDEGEE. CDR3 in amino acids: CASGRTRGGNQPQHF. The CDR3 DNA reads TGTGCCAGCGGAAGAACCAGGGGCGGCAATCAGCCCCAGCATTTT.

V usage is TRBV7-2 and J usage is TRBJ2-1; the match to TRBD2 covers 13 bases. Per germline, CDR1 SGHTA and CDR2 FQGNSA. The CDR3 has 17 amino acids. Trimming took 2 bases from V and 5 from J; bases not matched to a gene: 6. CDR3 DNA: TGTGCCAGCAGCTTATCTGGGACTAGCGGGATAAACAATGAGCAGTTCTTC. Encoded protein: CASSLSGTSGINNEQFF.

The chain carries TRBV6-5 and TRBJ1-2, with D unresolved. CDR1 and CDR2 (germline): MNHEY, SVGAGI. With 2 bases removed from V and 8 bases from J, the gap between germline ends came to 9 bases. The CDR3 is 12 amino acids. This CDR3 is CASSYGRSGYTF. CDR3 DNA sequence: TGTGCCAGCAGTTACGGCCGGTCGGGCTACACCTTC.

The chain has TRBV4-1 and TRBJ2-1; perhaps TRBD2 as D (6 bases). Looked up from germline, CDR1 is MGHRA and CDR2 is YSYEKL. V lost 3 bases and J lost 5, with 11 bases in between. There are 14 residues in the CDR3. The CDR3 DNA follows: TGCGCCAGCAGCCAGGGGGACTTCGACAATGAGCAGTTCTTC. Translation gives CASSQGDFDNEQFF.

The CDR3, as DNA: TGTGCCAGCAGCGAATCTCGCGGGCTAGCGGGATCCCCCGGGTACGAGCAGTACTTC. Translated, it gives CASSESRGLAGSPGYEQYF. This chain connects TRBV12-3 or TRBV12-4 to TRBJ2-7; 9 positions match TRBD2. The J segment lost 4 bases and the V segment lost 6 bases, leaving 22 bases of the junction unmatched. The CDR3 contains 19 residues.

In this sample, this clonotype turned up once. The chain recombines TRBV20-1 with TRBJ2-2, with TRBD2 identical over 8 bases. The CDR3 totals 14 residues. The trim removed 3 bases at V and 4 bases at J, leaving 4 bases unmatched. Germline V gene data show CDR1 as DFQATT and CDR2 as SNEGSKA (reference sequence). CDR3 nucleotides: TGCAGTGCTAGCGGGGGGGCGATCACCGGGGAGCTGTTTTTT. This encodes CSASGGAITGELFF.

The gene calls are TRBV20-1 and TRBJ1-2; D might be TRBD1 (5 bases). The CDR3 spans 13 residues. CDR1 and CDR2 from the germline V gene are DFQATT and SNEGSKA (reference sequence). V dropped 7 bases and J dropped 7 bases, with 19 bases sitting between them. The CDR3 region has the DNA TGCAGTGTCATACGTGGGGCAGGGAGTGGCTACACCTTC. As protein: CSVIRGAGSGYTF.

The rearrangement joins TRBV18 to TRBJ2-7; possible D gene TRBD2, 6 bases. Trimming took 3 bases from V and 6 from J, leaving 18 bases between them. CDR1 and CDR2 (germline): KGHSH, LQKENI. This CDR3 is 15 amino acids long. The CDR3 reads CASSPQEGLPFEQYF. The CDR3 nucleotides read TGTGCCAGCTCACCTCAGGAGGGACTCCCATTCGAGCAGTACTTC.

This clonotype appeared a few times. In DNA form, the CDR3 reads TGTGCCAGCAGTTACTCGTTTCAGTCAGCGGGAGCAACCCCTATCCGGGATGAGCAGTTCTTC. Its translation is CASSYSFQSAGATPIRDEQFF. The chain combines TRBV6-2 or TRBV6-3 with TRBJ2-1; 8 bases map to TRBD2. Per germline, CDR1 MNHEY and CDR2 SVGEGT. V trimming: 0 bases; J trimming: 8 bases; junction bases outside the gene matches: 24. This CDR3 has 21 amino acids.